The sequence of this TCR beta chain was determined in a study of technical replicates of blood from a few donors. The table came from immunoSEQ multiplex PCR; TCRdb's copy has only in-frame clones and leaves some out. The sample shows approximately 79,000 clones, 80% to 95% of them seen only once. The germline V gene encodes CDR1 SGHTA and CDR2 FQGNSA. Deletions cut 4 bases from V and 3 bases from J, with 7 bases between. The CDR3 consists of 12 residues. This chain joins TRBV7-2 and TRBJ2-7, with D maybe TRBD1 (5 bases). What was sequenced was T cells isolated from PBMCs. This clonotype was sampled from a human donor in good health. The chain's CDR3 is CASSSRGYEQYF. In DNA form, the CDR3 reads TGTGCCAGCAGCTCAAGGGGCTACGAGCAGTACTTC.